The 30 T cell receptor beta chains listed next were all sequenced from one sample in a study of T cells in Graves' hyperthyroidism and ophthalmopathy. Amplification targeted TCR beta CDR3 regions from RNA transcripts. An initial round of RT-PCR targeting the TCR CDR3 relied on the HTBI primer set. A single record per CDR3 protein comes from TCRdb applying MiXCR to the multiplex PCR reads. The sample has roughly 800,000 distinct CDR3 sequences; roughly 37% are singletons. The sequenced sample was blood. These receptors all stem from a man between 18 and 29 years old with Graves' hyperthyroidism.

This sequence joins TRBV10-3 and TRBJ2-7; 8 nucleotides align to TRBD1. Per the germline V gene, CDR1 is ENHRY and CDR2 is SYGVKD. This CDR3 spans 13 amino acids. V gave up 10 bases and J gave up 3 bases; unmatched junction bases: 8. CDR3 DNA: TGTGCCACCCAACAGGGGGGTGGCTACGAGCAGTACTTC. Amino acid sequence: CATQQGGGYEQYF.

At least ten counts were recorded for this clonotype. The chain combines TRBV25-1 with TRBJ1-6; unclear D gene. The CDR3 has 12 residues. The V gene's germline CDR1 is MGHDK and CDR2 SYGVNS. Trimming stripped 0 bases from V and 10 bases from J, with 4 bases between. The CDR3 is CASSEYGSPLHF. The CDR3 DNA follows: TGTGCCAGCAGTGAATACGGATCACCCCTCCACTTT.

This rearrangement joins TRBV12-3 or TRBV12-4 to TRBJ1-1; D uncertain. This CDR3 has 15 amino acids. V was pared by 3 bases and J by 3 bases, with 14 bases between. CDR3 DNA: TGTGCCAGCAGTTTGTCTCCAGTCTTGGACACTGAAGCTTTCTTT. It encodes CASSLSPVLDTEAFF.

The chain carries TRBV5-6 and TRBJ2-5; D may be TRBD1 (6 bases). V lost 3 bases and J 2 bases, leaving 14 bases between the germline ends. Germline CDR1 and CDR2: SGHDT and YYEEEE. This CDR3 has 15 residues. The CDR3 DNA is TGTGCCAGCAGCTCAAAACCAGGGGTGCAAGAGACCCAGTACTTC. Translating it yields CASSSKPGVQETQYF.

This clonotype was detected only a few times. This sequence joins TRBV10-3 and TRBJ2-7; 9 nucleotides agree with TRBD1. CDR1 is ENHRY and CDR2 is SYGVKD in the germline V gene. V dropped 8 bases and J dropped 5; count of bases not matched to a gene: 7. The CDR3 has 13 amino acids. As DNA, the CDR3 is TGTGCCATCTGGGACAGGGCATCGAACGAGCAGTACTTC. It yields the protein CAIWDRASNEQYF.

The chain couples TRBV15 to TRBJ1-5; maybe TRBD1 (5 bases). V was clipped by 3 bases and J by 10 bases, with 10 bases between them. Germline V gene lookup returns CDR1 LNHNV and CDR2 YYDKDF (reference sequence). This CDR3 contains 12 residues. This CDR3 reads CATSRSGDPQHF. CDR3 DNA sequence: TGTGCCACCAGCAGGAGTGGGGACCCCCAGCATTTT.

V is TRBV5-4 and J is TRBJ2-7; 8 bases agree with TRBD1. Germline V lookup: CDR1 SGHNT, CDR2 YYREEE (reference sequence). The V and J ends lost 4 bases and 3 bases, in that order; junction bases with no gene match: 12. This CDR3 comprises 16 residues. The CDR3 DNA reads TGTGCCAGCAGCGGCCCACCCCGGGACAGGTACTACGAGCAGTACTTC. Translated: CASSGPPRDRYYEQYF.

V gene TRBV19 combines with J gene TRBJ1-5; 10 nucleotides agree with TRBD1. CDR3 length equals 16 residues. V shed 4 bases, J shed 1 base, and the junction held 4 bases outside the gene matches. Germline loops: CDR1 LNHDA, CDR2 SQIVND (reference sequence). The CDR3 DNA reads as TGTGCCAGTAGTAGGACAGGGGGTGGGAGCAATCAGCCCCAGCATTTT. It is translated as CASSRTGGGSNQPQHF. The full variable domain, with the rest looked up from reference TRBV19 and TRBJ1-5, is DGGITQSPKYLFRKEGQNVTLSCEQNLNHDAMYWYRQDPGQGLRLIYYSQIVNDFQKGDIAEGYSVSREKKESFPLTVTSAQKNPTAFYLCASSRTGGGSNQPQHFGDGTRLSIL.

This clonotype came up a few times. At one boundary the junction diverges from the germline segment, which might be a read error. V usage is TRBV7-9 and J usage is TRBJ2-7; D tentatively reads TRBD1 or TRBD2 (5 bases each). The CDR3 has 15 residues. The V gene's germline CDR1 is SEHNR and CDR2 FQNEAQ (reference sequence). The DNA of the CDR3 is TGCGCCAGCAGCCAAGTGTGGGACGCATCCTACGAGCAGTACTTC. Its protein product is CASSQVWDASYEQYF.

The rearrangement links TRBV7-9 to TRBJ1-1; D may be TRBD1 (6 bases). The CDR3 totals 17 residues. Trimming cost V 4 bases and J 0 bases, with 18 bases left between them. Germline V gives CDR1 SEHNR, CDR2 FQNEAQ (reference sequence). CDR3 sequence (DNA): TGTGCCAGCAGCTCCGTCATATCCGGGACAATGAACACTGAAGCTTTCTTT. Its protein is CASSSVISGTMNTEAFF. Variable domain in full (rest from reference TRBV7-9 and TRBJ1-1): DTGVSQNPRHKITKRGQNVTFRCDPISEHNRLYWYRQTLGQGPEFLTYFQNEAQLEKSRLLSDRFSAERPKGSFSTLEIQRTEQGDSAMYLCASSSVISGTMNTEAFFGQGTRLTVV.

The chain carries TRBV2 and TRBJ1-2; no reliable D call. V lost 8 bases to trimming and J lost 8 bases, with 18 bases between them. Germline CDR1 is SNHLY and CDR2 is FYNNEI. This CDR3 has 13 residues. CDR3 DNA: TGTGCCAGCTCACTAGCCGGGCAGACAGGCTACACCTTC. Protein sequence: CASSLAGQTGYTF.

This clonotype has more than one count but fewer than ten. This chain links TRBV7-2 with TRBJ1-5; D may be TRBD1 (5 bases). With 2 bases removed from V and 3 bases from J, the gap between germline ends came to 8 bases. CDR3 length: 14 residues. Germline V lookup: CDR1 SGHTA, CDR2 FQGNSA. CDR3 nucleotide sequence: TGTGCCAGCAGCTTACTGGGGGTCAATCAGCCCCAGCATTTT. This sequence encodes CASSLLGVNQPQHF.

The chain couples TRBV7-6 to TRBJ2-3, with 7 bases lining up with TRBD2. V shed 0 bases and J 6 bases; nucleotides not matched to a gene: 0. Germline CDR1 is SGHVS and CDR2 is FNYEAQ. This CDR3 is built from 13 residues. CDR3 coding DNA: TGTGCCAGCAGCTTAGCGCGGGAGGATACGCAGTATTTT. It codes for CASSLAREDTQYF.

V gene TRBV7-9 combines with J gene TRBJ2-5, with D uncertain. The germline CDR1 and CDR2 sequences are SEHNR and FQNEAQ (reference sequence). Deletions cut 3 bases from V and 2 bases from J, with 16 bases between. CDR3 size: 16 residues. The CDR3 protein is CASSFVSRYNQETQYF. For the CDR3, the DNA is TGTGCCAGCAGCTTCGTGTCCAGATACAATCAAGAGACCCAGTACTTC.

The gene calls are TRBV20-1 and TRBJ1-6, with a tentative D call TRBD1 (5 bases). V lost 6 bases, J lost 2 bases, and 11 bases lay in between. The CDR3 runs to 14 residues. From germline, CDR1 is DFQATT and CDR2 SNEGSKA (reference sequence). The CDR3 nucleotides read TGCAGTGCCAGGGACGGCCCCTATAATTCACCCCTCCACTTT. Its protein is CSARDGPYNSPLHF.

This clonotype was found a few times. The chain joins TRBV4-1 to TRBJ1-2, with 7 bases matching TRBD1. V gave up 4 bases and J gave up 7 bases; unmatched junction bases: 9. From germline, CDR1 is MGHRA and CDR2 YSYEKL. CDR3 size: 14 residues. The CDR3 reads CASSPTGRRSGYTF. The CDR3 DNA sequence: TGCGCCAGCAGCCCGACAGGGAGGCGAAGTGGCTACACCTTC.

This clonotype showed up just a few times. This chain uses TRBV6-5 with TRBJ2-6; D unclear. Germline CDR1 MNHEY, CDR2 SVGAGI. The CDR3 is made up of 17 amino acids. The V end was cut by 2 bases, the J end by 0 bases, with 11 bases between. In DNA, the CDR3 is TGTGCCAGCAGTTACAATTGGCGGATCTCTGGGGCCAACGTCCTGACTTTC. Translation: CASSYNWRISGANVLTF.

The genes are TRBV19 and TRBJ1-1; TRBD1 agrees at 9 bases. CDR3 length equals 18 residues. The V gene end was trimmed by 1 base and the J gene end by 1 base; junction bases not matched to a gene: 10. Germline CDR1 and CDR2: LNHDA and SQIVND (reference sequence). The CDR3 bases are TGTGCCAGTAGTATAGCGGGAAAGAGACAGGGGGAGAACACTGAAGCTTTCTTT. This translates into CASSIAGKRQGENTEAFF. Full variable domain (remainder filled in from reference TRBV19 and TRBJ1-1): DGGITQSPKYLFRKEGQNVTLSCEQNLNHDAMYWYRQDPGQGLRLIYYSQIVNDFQKGDIAEGYSVSREKKESFPLTVTSAQKNPTAFYLCASSIAGKRQGENTEAFFGQGTRLTVV.

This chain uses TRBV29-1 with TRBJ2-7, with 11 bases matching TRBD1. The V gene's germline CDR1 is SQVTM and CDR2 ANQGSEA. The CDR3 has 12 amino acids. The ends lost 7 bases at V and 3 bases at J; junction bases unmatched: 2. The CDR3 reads CSGGTGGYEQYF. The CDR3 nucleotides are TGCAGCGGGGGGACAGGGGGCTACGAGCAGTACTTC.

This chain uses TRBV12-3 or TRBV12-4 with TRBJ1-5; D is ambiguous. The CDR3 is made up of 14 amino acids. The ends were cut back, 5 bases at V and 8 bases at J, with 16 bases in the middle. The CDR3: CASSPEYPIEPQHF. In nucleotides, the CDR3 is TGTGCCAGCAGTCCCGAGTACCCGATAGAGCCCCAGCATTTT.

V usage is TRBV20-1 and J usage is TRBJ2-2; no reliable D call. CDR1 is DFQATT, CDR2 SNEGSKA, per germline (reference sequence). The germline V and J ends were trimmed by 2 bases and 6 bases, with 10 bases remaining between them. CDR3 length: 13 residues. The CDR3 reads CSARQSLSGELFF. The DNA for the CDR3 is TGCAGTGCTAGACAGTCCCTCTCCGGGGAGCTGTTTTTT.

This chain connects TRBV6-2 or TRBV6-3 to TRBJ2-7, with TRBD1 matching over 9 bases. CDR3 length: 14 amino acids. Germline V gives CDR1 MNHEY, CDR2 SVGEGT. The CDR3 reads CARSSTGGPYEQYF. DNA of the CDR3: TGTGCTAGATCATCGACAGGGGGACCTTACGAGCAGTACTTC.

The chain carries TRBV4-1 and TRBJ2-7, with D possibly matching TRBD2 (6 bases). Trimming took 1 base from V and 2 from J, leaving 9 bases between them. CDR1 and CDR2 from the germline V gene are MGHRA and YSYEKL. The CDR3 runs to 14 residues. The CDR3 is CASSQGGVTYEQYF. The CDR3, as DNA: TGCGCCAGCAGCCAAGGCGGGGTAACCTACGAGCAGTACTTC.

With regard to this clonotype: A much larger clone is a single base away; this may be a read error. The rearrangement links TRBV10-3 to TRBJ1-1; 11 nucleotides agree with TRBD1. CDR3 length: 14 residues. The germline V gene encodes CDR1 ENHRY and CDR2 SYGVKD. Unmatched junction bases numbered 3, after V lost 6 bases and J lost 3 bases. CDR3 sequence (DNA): TGTGCCATCAGGGGGACAGGGGGGGACACTGAAGCTTTCTTT. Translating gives CAIRGTGGDTEAFF.

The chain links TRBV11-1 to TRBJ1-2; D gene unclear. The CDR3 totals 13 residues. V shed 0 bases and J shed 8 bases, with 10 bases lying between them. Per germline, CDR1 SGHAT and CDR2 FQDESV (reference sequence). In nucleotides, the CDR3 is TGTGCCAGCAGCTTAGCAACAGTTGAAGGCTACACCTTC. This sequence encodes CASSLATVEGYTF.

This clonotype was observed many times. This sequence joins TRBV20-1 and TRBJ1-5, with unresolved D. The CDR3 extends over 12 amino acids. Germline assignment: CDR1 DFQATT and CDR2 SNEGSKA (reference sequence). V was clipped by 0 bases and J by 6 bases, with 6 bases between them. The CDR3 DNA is TGCAGTGCTAGAGAGCCGGGTCAGCCCCAGCATTTT. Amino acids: CSAREPGQPQHF.

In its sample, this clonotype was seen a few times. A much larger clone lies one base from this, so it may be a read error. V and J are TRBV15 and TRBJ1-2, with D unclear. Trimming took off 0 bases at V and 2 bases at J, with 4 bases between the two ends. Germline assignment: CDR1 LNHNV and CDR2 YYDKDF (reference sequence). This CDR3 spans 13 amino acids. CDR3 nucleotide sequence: TGTGCCACCAGCAGAGATGACAACTATGGCTACACCTTC. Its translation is CATSRDDNYGYTF.

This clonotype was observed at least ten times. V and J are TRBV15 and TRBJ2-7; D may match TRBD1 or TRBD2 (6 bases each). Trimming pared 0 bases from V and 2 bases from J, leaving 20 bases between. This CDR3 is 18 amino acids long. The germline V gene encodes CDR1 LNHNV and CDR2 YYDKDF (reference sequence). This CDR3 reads CATSRDLAGQQTTYEQYF. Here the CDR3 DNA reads TGTGCCACCAGCAGAGATCTGGCGGGACAACAAACAACCTACGAGCAGTACTTC.

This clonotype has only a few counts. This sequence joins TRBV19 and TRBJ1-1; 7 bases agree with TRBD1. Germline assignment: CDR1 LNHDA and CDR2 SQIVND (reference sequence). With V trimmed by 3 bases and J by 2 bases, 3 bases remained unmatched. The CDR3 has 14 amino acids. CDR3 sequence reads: CASSITGANTEAFF. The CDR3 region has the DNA TGTGCCAGTAGTATTACAGGGGCTAACACTGAAGCTTTCTTT.

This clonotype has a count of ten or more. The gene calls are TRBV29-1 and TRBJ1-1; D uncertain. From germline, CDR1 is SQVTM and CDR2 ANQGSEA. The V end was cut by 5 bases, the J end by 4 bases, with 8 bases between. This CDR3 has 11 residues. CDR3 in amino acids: CSVLGSTEAFF. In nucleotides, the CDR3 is TGCAGCGTTCTGGGAAGCACTGAAGCTTTCTTT.